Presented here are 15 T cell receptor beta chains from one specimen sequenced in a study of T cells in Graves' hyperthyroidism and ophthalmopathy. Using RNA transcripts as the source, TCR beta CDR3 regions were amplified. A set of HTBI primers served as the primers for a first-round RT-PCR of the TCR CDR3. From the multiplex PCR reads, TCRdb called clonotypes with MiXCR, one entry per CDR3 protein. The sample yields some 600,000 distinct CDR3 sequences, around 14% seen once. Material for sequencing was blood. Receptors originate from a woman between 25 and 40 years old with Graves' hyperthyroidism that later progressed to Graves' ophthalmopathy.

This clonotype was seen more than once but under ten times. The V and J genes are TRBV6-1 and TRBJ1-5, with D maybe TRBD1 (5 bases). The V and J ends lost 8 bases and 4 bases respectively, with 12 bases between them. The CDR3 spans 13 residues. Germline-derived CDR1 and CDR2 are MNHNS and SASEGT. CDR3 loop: CASLGEANQPQHF. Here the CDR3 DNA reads TGTGCCAGCTTGGGGGAGGCTAATCAGCCCCAGCATTTT.

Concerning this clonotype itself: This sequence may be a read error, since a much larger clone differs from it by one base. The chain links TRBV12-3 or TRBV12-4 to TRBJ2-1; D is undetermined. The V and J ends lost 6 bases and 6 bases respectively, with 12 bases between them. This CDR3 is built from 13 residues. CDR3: CASREECLNEQFF. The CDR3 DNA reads TGTGCCAGCAGAGAAGAATGTCTCAATGAGCAGTTCTTC.

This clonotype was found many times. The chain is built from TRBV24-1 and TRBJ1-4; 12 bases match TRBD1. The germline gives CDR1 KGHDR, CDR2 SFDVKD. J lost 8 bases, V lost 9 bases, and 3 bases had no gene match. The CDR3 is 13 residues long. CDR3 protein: CATQGQGAEKLFF. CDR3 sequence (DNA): TGTGCCACCCAGGGACAGGGGGCAGAAAAACTGTTTTTT.

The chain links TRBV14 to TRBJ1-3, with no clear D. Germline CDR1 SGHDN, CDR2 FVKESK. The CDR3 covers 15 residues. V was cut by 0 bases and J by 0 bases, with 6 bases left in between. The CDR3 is CASSQDSSSGNTIYF. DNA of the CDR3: TGTGCCAGCAGCCAAGATAGTAGCTCTGGAAACACCATATATTTT.

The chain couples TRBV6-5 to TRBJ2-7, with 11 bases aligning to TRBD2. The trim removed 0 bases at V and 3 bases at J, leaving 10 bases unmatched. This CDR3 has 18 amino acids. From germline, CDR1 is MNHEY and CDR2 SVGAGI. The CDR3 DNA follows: TGTGCCAGCAGTTACTCTTCTCTTGGGACTAGCGGCATCTACGAGCAGTACTTC. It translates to CASSYSSLGTSGIYEQYF.

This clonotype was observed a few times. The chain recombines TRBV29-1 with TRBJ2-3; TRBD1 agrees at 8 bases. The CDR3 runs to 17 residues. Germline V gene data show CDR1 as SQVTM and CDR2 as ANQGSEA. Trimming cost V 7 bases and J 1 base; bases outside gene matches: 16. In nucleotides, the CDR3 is TGCAGCGCCGGACCCGGGACAGGCCCCCGAGGCACAGATACGCAGTATTTT. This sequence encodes CSAGPGTGPRGTDTQYF.

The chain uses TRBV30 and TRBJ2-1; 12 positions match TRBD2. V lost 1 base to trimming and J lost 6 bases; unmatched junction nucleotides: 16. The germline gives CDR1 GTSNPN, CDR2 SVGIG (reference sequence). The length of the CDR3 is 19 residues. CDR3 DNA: TGTGCCTGGAGTGGGATCTCTAGCGGGAGGGCCATGATGGTCAATGAGCAGTTCTTC. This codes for CAWSGISSGRAMMVNEQFF.

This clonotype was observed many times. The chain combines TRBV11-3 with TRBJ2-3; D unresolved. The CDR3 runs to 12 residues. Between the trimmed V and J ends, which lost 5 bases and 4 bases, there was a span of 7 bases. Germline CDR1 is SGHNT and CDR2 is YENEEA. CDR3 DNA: TGTGCCAGCAGCCCTTACTCAGATACGCAGTATTTT. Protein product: CASSPYSDTQYF.

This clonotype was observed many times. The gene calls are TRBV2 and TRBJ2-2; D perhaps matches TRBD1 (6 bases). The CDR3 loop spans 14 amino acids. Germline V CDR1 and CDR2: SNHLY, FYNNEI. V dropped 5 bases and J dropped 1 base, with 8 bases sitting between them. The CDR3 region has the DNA TGTGCCAGCAGTAGGGACAAGAACACCGGGGAGCTGTTTTTT. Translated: CASSRDKNTGELFF.

Written as DNA, the CDR3 is TGTGCCTGGAGTAGCGGGAGTGCAGATACGCAGTATTTT. Its protein is CAWSSGSADTQYF. The chain joins TRBV30 to TRBJ2-3; TRBD2 agrees at 8 bases. Germline V gene lookup returns CDR1 GTSNPN and CDR2 SVGIG (reference sequence). The length of the CDR3 is 13 residues. Germline trimming cut 2 bases from V and 4 bases from J; bases unmatched to any gene: 2.

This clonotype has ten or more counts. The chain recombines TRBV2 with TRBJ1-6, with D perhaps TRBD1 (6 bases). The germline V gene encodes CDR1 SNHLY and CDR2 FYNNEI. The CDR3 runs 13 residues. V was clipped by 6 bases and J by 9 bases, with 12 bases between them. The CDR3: CASRGAIGSPLHF. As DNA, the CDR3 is TGTGCCAGCAGGGGGGCGATCGGTTCACCCCTCCACTTT. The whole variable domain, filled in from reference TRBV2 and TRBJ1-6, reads EPEVTQTPSHQVTQMGQEVILRCVPISNHLYFYWYRQILGQKVEFLVSFYNNEISEKSEIFDDQFSVERPDGSNFTLKIRSTKLEDSAMYFCASRGAIGSPLHFGNGTRLTVT.

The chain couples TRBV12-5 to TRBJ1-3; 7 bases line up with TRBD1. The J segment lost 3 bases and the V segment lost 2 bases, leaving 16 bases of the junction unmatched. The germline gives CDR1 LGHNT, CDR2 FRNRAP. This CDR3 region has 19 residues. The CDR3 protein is CASGLRDREAPLRGNTIYF. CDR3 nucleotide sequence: TGTGCTAGTGGTTTGCGAGACAGGGAGGCCCCCCTCCGTGGAAACACCATATATTTT.

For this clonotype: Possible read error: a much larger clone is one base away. This chain's CDR3 is CASSVVGRQETQYF. The CDR3 bases are TGTGCCAGCAGCGTAGTGGGGCGCCAAGAGACCCAGTACTTC. The V gene is TRBV9, the J gene TRBJ2-5, with a tentative D call TRBD1 (5 bases). Germline-derived CDR1 and CDR2 are SGDLS and YYNGEE. The CDR3 extends over 14 amino acids. Trimming removed 0 bases at V and 1 base at J, with 7 bases between.

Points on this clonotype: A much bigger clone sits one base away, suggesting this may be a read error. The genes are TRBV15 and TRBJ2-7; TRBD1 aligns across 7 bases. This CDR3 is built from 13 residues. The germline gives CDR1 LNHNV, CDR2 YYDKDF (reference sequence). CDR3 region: CATSRDSLYEQHF. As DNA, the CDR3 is TGTGCCACCAGTCGGGACAGTCTCTACGAGCAGCACTTC.

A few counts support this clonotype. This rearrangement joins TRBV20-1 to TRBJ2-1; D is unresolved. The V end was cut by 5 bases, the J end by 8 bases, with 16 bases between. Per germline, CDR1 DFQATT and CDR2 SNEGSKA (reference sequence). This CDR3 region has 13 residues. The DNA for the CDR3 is TGCAGTGCTCCCATAAGTAGTGGCTATGAGCAGTTCTTC. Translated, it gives CSAPISSGYEQFF.